This TCR beta chain was profiled in a study of shared clonotypes between healthy human individuals. Study-level information: Donors, aged 18 to 49, were a couple of women and three men.

Genomic DNA (from each subset) was split evenly across several immunoSEQ plates. Only in-frame clones appear in the TCRdb table, and some are missing; sequencing was by immunoSEQ multiplex PCR. The data hold around 350,000 clones, with more than 60% observed a single time. Study conclusions and caveats: Generally, estimated richness proved larger in naive subsets than it did in memory subsets.

This clone was seen only a few times. Its antigen is currently unknown. The V gene's germline CDR1 is LNHDA and CDR2 SQIVND (reference sequence). The length of the CDR3 is 18 residues. The V and J ends lost 6 bases and 2 bases, in that order; junction bases with no gene match: 12. The sequence was obtained from a man aged 25 to 45 in good health. Source material: memory CD4+ T cells sorted from blood. Regarding subset: CD45RA-negative fraction. J is TRBJ2-2 and V is TRBV19, with 10 bases aligning to TRBD2. The CDR3 nucleotides read TGTGCCAGTAGGCCCTTAGCGGGAGGTAGGAGAAACACCGGGGAGCTGTTTTTT. Protein product: CASRPLAGGRRNTGELFF. The full variable domain, with the rest looked up from reference TRBV19 and TRBJ2-2, is DGGITQSPKYLFRKEGQNVTLSCEQNLNHDAMYWYRQDPGQGLRLIYYSQIVNDFQKGDIAEGYSVSREKKESFPLTVTSAQKNPTAFYLCASRPLAGGRRNTGELFFGEGSRLTVL.